These T cell receptor beta chains were read from a single sample in a study of shared clonotypes between healthy human individuals. The protocol was immunoSEQ multiplex PCR, while the TCRdb copy is restricted to in-frame clones and leaves out a portion. Of about 2.4 million clones listed, roughly 93% are singletons. The sample was naive CD4+ T cells from PBMCs. Receptors were obtained from a man between 18 and 29 years old in good health. Some clones in this sample may be carry-over from other donors' samples. The CDR3 runs from the conserved cysteine through the conserved F or W. D genes are given only for firm matches. Clone size is given for some rows only: seen once, a few or many times, or a class if the clone is expanded.

cdr3_nt | cdr3_aa | cdr3_length | clone_size | d_call | j_call | v_call
TGCAGCGTCCGGACAGGGTTTCAGCCCCAGCATTTT | CSVRTGFQPQHF | 12 | - | TRBD1 | TRBJ1-5 | TRBV29-1
TGCGCCAGCAGCCTAGGGGACTCATACAATGAGCAGTTCTTC | CASSLGDSYNEQFF | 14 | few | - | TRBJ2-1 | TRBV5-1
TGCAGCGCTCGGAGGTGGCAGGGGGCGCGCGATGAGCAGTTCTTC | CSARRWQGARDEQFF | 15 | - | TRBD1 | TRBJ2-1 | TRBV29-1
TGTGCCAGCAGCGGCGTGACAGGGGTTCCGTACTTC | CASSGVTGVPYF | 12 | - | TRBD1 | TRBJ2-7 | TRBV9
TGTGCCATCAGTGATCAGGACGTCCGATCACCCCTCCACTTT | CAISDQDVRSPLHF | 14 | - | - | TRBJ1-6 | TRBV10-3
TGTGCCAGCAGTTACTCAGGACAGTACCAGCCCCAGCATTTT | CASSYSGQYQPQHF | 14 | - | - | TRBJ1-5 | TRBV6-5
TGTGCCAGCAGCCACAGGACTAGCGGGAGCAGGGCCGGGGAGCTGTTTTTT | CASSHRTSGSRAGELFF | 17 | - | TRBD2 | TRBJ2-2 | TRBV28
TGTGCCAGCAGCTCGGTGGGCAGGGGGATGGGGTATGAGCAGTTCTTC | CASSSVGRGMGYEQFF | 16 | - | - | TRBJ2-1 | TRBV21-1
TGTGCCAGCAGCTTCCCGACGGAGGGAAACTATGGCTACACCTTC | CASSFPTEGNYGYTF | 15 | once | - | TRBJ1-2 | TRBV5-4
TGTGCCAGCTCACCACTGGAGGGCTACACCTTC | CASSPLEGYTF | 11 | - | - | TRBJ1-2 | TRBV18
TGTGCCAGCAAGCTAGCCCTGAACACCGGGGAGCTGTTTTTT | CASKLALNTGELFF | 14 | - | - | TRBJ2-2 | TRBV2
TGTGCCAGCAGCAAGACACTAGCGGGAGCCTCCTACGAGCAGTACTTC | CASSKTLAGASYEQYF | 16 | - | TRBD2 | TRBJ2-7 | TRBV5-4
TGTGCCAGTAGGCTGGAGGGAGTCGGAGAGACCCAGTACTTC | CASRLEGVGETQYF | 14 | - | - | TRBJ2-5 | TRBV19
TGTGCCAGCAGCTGGGGGACTGAGAAGAATGAAAAACTGTTTTTT | CASSWGTEKNEKLFF | 15 | - | - | TRBJ1-4 | TRBV7-8
TGTGCCAGCAGCTTCGAGCTCGCGCCAGATACGCAGTATTTT | CASSFELAPDTQYF | 14 | - | - | TRBJ2-3 | TRBV7-3
TGTGCCTGGAGTCTGAACAGGGTCAATCAGCCCCAGCATTTT | CAWSLNRVNQPQHF | 14 | - | - | TRBJ1-5 | TRBV30
TGTGCCAGCAGCTTTTTGGGGCAAGAGACCCAGTACTTC | CASSFLGQETQYF | 13 | - | - | TRBJ2-5 | TRBV7-9
TGTGCCACCAGCAGAGATATGCGAGCGGGAGTAGGCGAGCAGTACTTC | CATSRDMRAGVGEQYF | 16 | - | TRBD2 | TRBJ2-7 | TRBV15
TGTGCCAGCAGCTTGGCTAGCGGCGAAGAGACCCAGTACTTC | CASSLASGEETQYF | 14 | - | TRBD2 | TRBJ2-5 | TRBV5-4
TGTGCCAGCAGCCCCACAGTGGGAGACAATCAGCCCCAGCATTTT | CASSPTVGDNQPQHF | 15 | - | - | TRBJ1-5 | TRBV7-6
TGTGCCAGCAGCTTAATGGGGGATCCACAAGAGACCCAGTACTTC | CASSLMGDPQETQYF | 15 | - | - | TRBJ2-5 | TRBV7-9
TGTGCCAGCAGCTACAGGGGTACGAGGTTGAATGAGCAGTTCTTC | CASSYRGTRLNEQFF | 15 | - | TRBD1 | TRBJ2-1 | TRBV5-6
TGTGCCAGCAGCGTAGGCGGACAGGATTACCCCTATGGCTACACCTTC | CASSVGGQDYPYGYTF | 16 | - | TRBD1 | TRBJ1-2 | TRBV9
TGTGCCAGCAGTTCGGGACAGTCCTACGAGCAGTACTTC | CASSSGQSYEQYF | 13 | - | TRBD1 | TRBJ2-7 | TRBV6-5
TGTGCCAGCAGCATCCTAAACAGGGAGGCAGATACGCAGTATTTT | CASSILNREADTQYF | 15 | - | - | TRBJ2-3 | TRBV9
TGCGCCAGCAGTGGGGGTAGCGGGACTAACGAGCAGTACTTC | CASSGGSGTNEQYF | 14 | - | TRBD2 | TRBJ2-7 | TRBV10-1
TGTGCCAGCAGCGAGGGGTTTTCTCAGCCCCAGCATTTT | CASSEGFSQPQHF | 13 | - | - | TRBJ1-5 | TRBV7-9
TGCGCCAGCAGCTCTCAGGGGGGCGGGAGCGGAGAGACCCAGTACTTC | CASSSQGGGSGETQYF | 16 | - | - | TRBJ2-5 | TRBV5-1
TGTGCCAGCAGTTCATTGACTGGGGGTCGGACTGAAGCTTTCTTT | CASSSLTGGRTEAFF | 15 | - | - | TRBJ1-1 | TRBV28